This is a list of T cell receptor beta chains from one sample in a study of beta chain features in type 1 diabetes. Here immunoSEQ multiplex PCR was the method, and the copy in TCRdb shows in-frame clones only, minus some. The data show a few hundred thousand clones, roughly an eighth seen once. Sequencing was carried out using naive CD4+ T cells from blood. The source of these receptors is a man under 40 with type 1 diabetes. Each CDR3 is given with its conserved first and last residue. The D gene is left open where the match is weak. Some rows have no size entry. The others give once, few or many, or a class for an expanded clone.

len,j_gene,v_gene,abundance,d_gene,CDR3aa,CDR3nt
17,TRBJ2-7,TRBV28,.,TRBD2,CASSRPGGGRLVYEQYF,TGTGCCAGCAGTCGCCCGGGGGGCGGGAGGCTTGTATACGAGCAGTACTTC
15,TRBJ2-7,TRBV7-2,.,TRBD2,CASSLDISGGYEQYF,TGTGCCAGCAGCTTAGATATTAGCGGGGGTTACGAGCAGTACTTC
14,TRBJ2-1,TRBV9,few,.,CASTNGHRENEQFF,TGTGCCAGTACGAACGGCCATAGGGAGAATGAGCAGTTCTTC
15,TRBJ2-1,TRBV6-5,few,.,CASSYWSSSYNEQFF,TGTGCCAGCAGTTATTGGAGTTCGTCCTACAATGAGCAGTTCTTC
16,TRBJ2-6,TRBV7-3,once,.,CASSLAGFSGANVLTF,TGTGCCAGCAGCTTAGCAGGATTCTCTGGGGCCAACGTCCTGACTTTC
18,TRBJ1-4,TRBV28,.,.,CASSLQFGRVFTNEKLFF,TGTGCCAGCAGTTTACAATTCGGCAGGGTGTTTACTAATGAAAAACTGTTTTTT
14,TRBJ2-3,TRBV5-1,few,.,CASSLTVLTDTQYF,TGCGCCAGCAGCTTGACTGTTCTCACAGATACGCAGTATTTT
16,TRBJ1-1,TRBV18,few,.,CASSPPGRGGKAEAFF,TGTGCCAGCTCACCACCGGGCAGGGGAGGGAAGGCTGAAGCTTTCTTT
14,TRBJ2-7,TRBV7-2,.,.,CASSSMGQVSEQYF,TGTGCCAGCAGCTCCATGGGCCAGGTTAGCGAGCAGTACTTC
15,TRBJ2-5,TRBV21-1,.,.,CASSRTTRSGETQYF,TGTGCCAGCAGCAGGACAACACGAAGTGGGGAGACCCAGTACTTC
16,TRBJ2-7,TRBV7-9,.,TRBD2,CASSLLGSVASGLIYF,TGTGCCAGCAGCTTATTGGGTAGTGTGGCTAGCGGGCTCATCTACTTC
12,TRBJ2-3,TRBV28,.,.,CASRSSTDTQYF,TGTGCCAGCAGATCCTCCACAGATACGCAGTATTTT
14,TRBJ1-2,TRBV6-1,.,TRBD1,CASSHGDRAYGYTF,TGTGCCAGCAGTCATGGGGACAGGGCCTATGGCTACACCTTC
10,TRBJ1-5,TRBV28,few,.,CAAGDQPQHF,TGTGCCGCGGGGGACCAGCCCCAGCATTTT
14,TRBJ2-1,TRBV10-3,.,TRBD2,CAIREGLARNEQFF,TGTGCCATCAGGGAGGGACTAGCGAGGAATGAGCAGTTCTTC
14,TRBJ1-2,TRBV27,.,.,CASSLRQPGYGYTF,TGTGCCAGCAGTTTGAGGCAACCGGGCTATGGCTACACCTTC
12,TRBJ1-5,TRBV28,.,.,CASIQGYQPQHF,TGTGCCAGCATCCAGGGGTACCAGCCCCAGCATTTT
15,TRBJ2-2,TRBV2,.,.,CASSEIPGDAGELFF,TGTGCCAGCAGTGAAATCCCAGGGGACGCCGGGGAGCTGTTTTTT
17,TRBJ2-2,TRBV25-1,few,TRBD2,CASSGLGSGRSTGELFF,TGTGCCAGCAGTGGCCTGGGTAGCGGGAGATCCACCGGGGAGCTGTTTTTT
15,TRBJ1-5,TRBV6-6,few,.,CASSLDRIGNQPQHF,TGTGCCAGCAGCCTCGACAGGATCGGCAATCAGCCCCAGCATTTT
13,TRBJ2-6,TRBV27,.,.,CASSYTGANVLTF,TGTGCCAGCAGTTACACGGGGGCCAACGTCCTGACTTTC
15,TRBJ2-5,TRBV7-7,.,.,CASSLGGDYQETQYF,TGTGCCAGCAGCTTAGGGGGGGACTACCAAGAGACCCAGTACTTC
15,TRBJ2-3,TRBV9,.,.,CASSVGSISTDTQYF,TGTGCCAGCAGCGTAGGTAGCATTTCCACAGATACGCAGTATTTT
15,TRBJ2-7,TRBV4-3,.,TRBD1,CASSRSWQGVYEQYF,TGCGCCAGCAGCAGGTCGTGGCAGGGGGTCTACGAGCAGTACTTC
11,TRBJ1-2,TRBV29-1,few,.,CIIRGDGGYTF,TGCATCATCCGGGGGGATGGAGGCTACACCTTC
14,TRBJ2-1,TRBV30,.,TRBD2,CARTSGTTYNEQFF,TGTGCCAGAACTAGCGGAACAACCTACAATGAGCAGTTCTTC
15,TRBJ2-7,TRBV2,.,.,CASRREADSSYEQYF,TGTGCCAGCAGACGAGAGGCGGACAGCTCCTACGAGCAGTACTTC
12,TRBJ1-5,TRBV7-2,.,.,CASSPYNQPQHF,TGTGCCAGCAGCCCCTACAATCAGCCCCAGCATTTT
17,TRBJ2-1,TRBV15,few,.,CATSRVARWESYNEQFF,TGTGCCACCAGCAGAGTGGCCAGGTGGGAGTCGTACAATGAGCAGTTCTTC
15,TRBJ1-2,TRBV6-5,few,TRBD1,CASRDPGQGIYGYTF,TGTGCCAGCAGAGATCCGGGACAGGGGATCTATGGCTACACCTTC
11,TRBJ2-7,TRBV6-5,few,.,CASRTVYEQYF,TGTGCCAGCCGGACAGTCTACGAGCAGTACTTC
16,TRBJ2-3,TRBV2,few,.,CASSVLGAMGTDTQYF,TGTGCCAGCAGTGTCTTAGGAGCGATGGGCACAGATACGCAGTATTTT
14,TRBJ1-2,TRBV15,few,.,CATSAGRGKAGYTF,TGTGCCACCAGCGCAGGGAGGGGAAAAGCTGGCTACACCTTC
13,TRBJ2-5,TRBV29-1,.,TRBD2,CSADGGRLETQYF,TGCAGCGCAGACGGCGGGAGGTTGGAGACCCAGTACTTC
15,TRBJ2-7,TRBV14,.,.,CASSQDPGPFGEQYF,TGTGCCAGCAGCCAAGATCCAGGGCCTTTCGGAGAGCAGTACTTC
13,TRBJ2-7,TRBV15,few,.,CATSRDHPSEQYF,TGTGCCACCAGCAGAGATCATCCTAGCGAGCAGTACTTC
17,TRBJ2-3,TRBV5-1,.,TRBD2,CASSQGLAGTTTDTQYF,TGCGCCAGCAGCCAGGGACTAGCGGGAACGACCACAGATACGCAGTATTTT
15,TRBJ2-3,TRBV7-3,.,TRBD1,CASSKRQGDTDTQYF,TGTGCCAGCAGCAAACGACAGGGCGACACAGATACGCAGTATTTT
16,TRBJ2-5,TRBV11-2,few,TRBD2,CASSTSPGLGEETQYF,TGTGCCAGCAGCACAAGTCCGGGACTAGGAGAAGAGACCCAGTACTTC
15,TRBJ1-3,TRBV4-1,.,TRBD1,CASSQGQGIGNTIYF,TGCGCCAGCAGCCAGGGACAGGGGATTGGAAACACCATATATTTT
15,TRBJ2-6,TRBV5-1,.,.,CASSWTVSGANVLTF,TGCGCCAGCAGCTGGACAGTCTCTGGGGCCAACGTCCTGACTTTC
15,TRBJ2-1,TRBV5-1,.,TRBD1,CASSFGQGGTNEQFF,TGCGCCAGCAGCTTTGGACAGGGCGGTACCAATGAGCAGTTCTTC
15,TRBJ1-5,TRBV30,few,TRBD1,CAWSVGQGAGQPQHF,TGTGCCTGGAGTGTTGGACAGGGGGCAGGTCAGCCCCAGCATTTT
13,TRBJ1-1,TRBV2,few,.,CASQNRGNTEAFF,TGTGCCAGCCAAAATCGGGGGAACACTGAAGCTTTCTTT
15,TRBJ2-3,TRBV11-2,.,.,CASSFNTGSQDTQYF,TGTGCCAGCAGCTTCAATACAGGGTCCCAAGATACGCAGTATTTT
15,TRBJ1-2,TRBV15,.,.,CATSRVSRVGYGYTF,TGTGCCACCAGCAGAGTTTCCAGGGTGGGGTATGGCTACACCTTC
14,TRBJ2-4,TRBV5-1,few,TRBD2,CASSHSGRGDIQYF,TGCGCCAGCAGCCATAGCGGGAGGGGAGACATTCAGTACTTC
15,TRBJ2-7,TRBV5-1,.,TRBD2,CASSWGLAGPYEQYF,TGCGCCAGCAGCTGGGGACTAGCGGGGCCCTACGAGCAGTACTTC
14,TRBJ2-5,TRBV14,.,.,CASSQEVGGETQYF,TGTGCCAGCAGCCAAGAAGTAGGAGGAGAGACCCAGTACTTC
15,TRBJ1-2,TRBV28,few,TRBD1,CASSSTGTGNYGYTF,TGTGCCAGCAGTTCCACCGGGACAGGGAACTATGGCTACACCTTC
14,TRBJ1-2,TRBV18,few,TRBD1,CASSPGQGLQGYTF,TGTGCCAGCTCACCGGGACAGGGTCTTCAGGGCTACACCTTC
12,TRBJ1-1,TRBV28,.,.,CASSSRVAEAFF,TGTGCCAGCAGTTCCAGGGTCGCTGAAGCTTTCTTT
15,TRBJ2-7,TRBV7-9,few,.,CASSQTREQTYEQYF,TGTGCCAGCAGCCAGACCAGGGAACAAACCTACGAGCAGTACTTC